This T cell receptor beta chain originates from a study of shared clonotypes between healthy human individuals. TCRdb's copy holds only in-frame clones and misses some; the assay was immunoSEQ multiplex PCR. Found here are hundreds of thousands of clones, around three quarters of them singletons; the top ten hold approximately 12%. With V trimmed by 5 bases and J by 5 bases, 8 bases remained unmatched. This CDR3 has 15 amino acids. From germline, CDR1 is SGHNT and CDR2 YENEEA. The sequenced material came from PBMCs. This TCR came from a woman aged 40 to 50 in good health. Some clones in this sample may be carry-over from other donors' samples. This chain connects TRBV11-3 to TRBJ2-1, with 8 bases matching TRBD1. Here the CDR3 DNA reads TGTGCCAGCAGCCCCGGGTCAGGGGGCCACAATGAGCAGTTCTTC. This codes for CASSPGSGGHNEQFF.